This T cell receptor beta chain emerged from a study of regulatory T cells in long-lasting Graves disease. In its sample, this clonotype was seen many times. Stated time point: newly diagnosed GD, antithyroid drugs for less than 3 months. PBMCs were the source of the RNA used for TCR sequencing. iRepertoire HTBI primers and Arm-PCR of CDR3 regions built TCR beta libraries. TCRdb re-called the multiplex PCR reads with MiXCR, one entry per CDR3 protein. Among approximately 470,000 distinct CDR3 sequences, 15% to 20% were seen once, and the ten largest hold more than 9%. The germline V gene has CDR1 MNHNS and CDR2 SASEGT. The V end lost 3 bases, the J end lost 14 bases, and 11 bases lay between the germline ends. CDR3 length: 11 amino acids. These data are also associated with another study on T cells in Graves' hyperthyroidism and ophthalmopathy. From that paper: The hyperthyroidism was newly diagnosed and had lasted under 2 months; the patients were aged 18 to 65.

This receptor was obtained from a man aged 35 to 55 with Graves disease. The input for sequencing was peripheral blood mononuclear cells (PBMCs), taken at new diagnosis, from a patient treated with antithyroid drugs. The chain carries TRBV6-1 and TRBJ2-1; the D gene is possibly TRBD2 (5 bases). CDR3 coding DNA: TGTGCCAGCAGTGACCAAGCGGCCGAGTTCTTC. Translating gives CASSDQAAEFF.